These 9 T cell receptor beta chains were sequenced from one sample in a study of shared clonotypes between healthy human individuals. The protocol was immunoSEQ multiplex PCR, while the TCRdb copy is restricted to in-frame clones and leaves out a portion. The sample holds about 990,000 clones, around 82% seen once. Sequenced sample: memory CD4+ T cells from PBMCs. Subset defined: CD45RA-negative fraction. The source is a young man in good health. Some clones in this sample may be carry-over from other donors' samples.

The gene calls are TRBV30 and TRBJ2-2, with D perhaps TRBD2 (6 bases). The CDR3 is made up of 14 amino acids. Deletions cut 0 bases from V and 5 bases from J, with 10 bases between. The V gene's germline CDR1 is GTSNPN and CDR2 SVGIG (reference sequence). The CDR3 spells CAWSVGLLTGELFF. DNA of the CDR3: TGTGCCTGGAGTGTTGGACTACTTACCGGGGAGCTGTTTTTT.

The rearrangement uses TRBV30 and TRBJ2-1, with unresolved D. Germline V gene sequence: CDR1 GTSNPN, CDR2 SVGIG (reference sequence). Trimming removed 1 base from V and 9 bases from J, with 10 bases in between. The CDR3 has 12 amino acids. CDR3 amino acids: CAWSGTVGEQFF. CDR3 nucleotides: TGTGCCTGGAGTGGGACCGTTGGTGAGCAGTTCTTC.

This chain connects TRBV9 to TRBJ2-7; unclear D gene. Germline CDR1 SGDLS, CDR2 YYNGEE. CDR3 length: 17 residues. The V end lost 0 bases, the J end lost 2 bases, and 18 bases lay between the germline ends. DNA for the CDR3: TGTGCCAGCAGCGTAGGGTGGGTAGGCGGAATTACCTACGAGCAGTACTTC. Protein sequence: CASSVGWVGGITYEQYF.

The V and J genes are TRBV9 and TRBJ2-7; D is perhaps TRBD2 (5 bases). V lost 4 bases and J lost 6, with 20 bases in between. The CDR3 totals 15 residues. Germline V gives CDR1 SGDLS, CDR2 YYNGEE. CDR3 nucleotide sequence: TGTGCCAGCAGCCTCGGACCGTCTAGCATAGGCGAGCAGTACTTC. Its protein is CASSLGPSSIGEQYF.

This chain joins TRBV28 and TRBJ1-1, with D possibly being TRBD1 (5 bases). This CDR3 region has 14 residues. CDR1 is MDHEN, CDR2 SYDVKM, per germline. V was trimmed by 6 bases and J by 1 base, leaving 12 bases between them. CDR3 loop: CASSPDRWNTEAFF. CDR3 nucleotide sequence: TGTGCCAGCAGCCCCGACAGATGGAACACTGAAGCTTTCTTT. The full variable domain, rest sourced from reference TRBV28 and TRBJ1-1, is DVKVTQSSRYLVKRTGEKVFLECVQDMDHENMFWYRQDPGLGLRLIYFSYDVKMKEKGDIPEGYSVSREKKERFSLILESASTNQTSMYLCASSPDRWNTEAFFGQGTRLTVV.

The CDR3 nucleotides read TGTGCCAGCAGTGAAGGCAGGGAGGGTGAAAAACTGTTTTTT. This encodes CASSEGREGEKLFF. This chain connects TRBV2 to TRBJ1-4, with D possibly being TRBD1 (5 bases). Germline V CDR1 and CDR2: SNHLY, FYNNEI. V was pared by 1 base and J by 7 bases, with 10 bases between. CDR3 size: 14 residues.

The chain has TRBV28 and TRBJ1-2, with TRBD1 as a possible D gene (6 bases). In germline, CDR1 is MDHEN, CDR2 SYDVKM. V was cut by 4 bases and J by 6 bases, with 15 bases left in between. The length of the CDR3 is 14 residues. CDR3 sequence: CASSSVGTIHGYTF. CDR3 nucleotides: TGTGCCAGCAGTTCAGTGGGGACAATCCATGGCTACACCTTC.

The chain couples TRBV28 to TRBJ1-3; 10 nucleotides agree with TRBD1. With 5 bases clipped from V and 6 bases from J, the junction kept 4 bases outside the gene matches. Germline V CDR1 and CDR2: MDHEN, SYDVKM. CDR3 length: 14 residues. CDR3 residues: CASSRQGALNTIYF. The CDR3 coding sequence is TGTGCCAGCAGTAGACAGGGGGCTCTAAACACCATATATTTT.

V and J are TRBV7-9 and TRBJ2-3; no clear D gene. Germline CDR1 and CDR2: SEHNR and FQNEAQ (reference sequence). The V and J ends lost 4 bases and 0 bases respectively, with 11 bases between them. This CDR3 has 15 amino acids. This CDR3 reads CASSSLRISTDTQYF. The CDR3 coding sequence is TGTGCCAGCAGCTCGTTGCGAATTAGCACAGATACGCAGTATTTT.